Following are 27 T cell receptor beta chains from one sample sequenced in a study of shared clonotypes between healthy human individuals. The data were produced by immunoSEQ multiplex PCR, yet TCRdb's version contains in-frame clones alone and is incomplete. The table shows about 2.4 million clones, with roughly 93% occurring only once. Sequencing input: naive CD4+ T cells from PBMCs. Subset described: CD45RA+ positively selected. Every receptor here comes from a man aged 18-30 years in good health. Some clones in this sample may be carry-over from other donors' samples.

This clone was observed once. V and J are TRBV29-1 and TRBJ1-4; 9 positions agree with TRBD1. The CDR3 runs to 15 residues. Germline V CDR1 and CDR2: SQVTM, ANQGSEA. V shed 1 base, J shed 8 bases, and the junction held 8 bases outside the gene matches. The CDR3 DNA reads as TGCAGCGTTGAAGTTAGGACAGGGGTCCCAGAAAAACTGTTTTTT. The encoded protein is CSVEVRTGVPEKLFF.

This chain connects TRBV6-1 to TRBJ2-3; D is unresolved. Trimming removed 3 bases at V and 8 bases at J, with 9 bases between. CDR1 is MNHNS and CDR2 is SASEGT in the germline V gene. CDR3 length equals 12 residues. CDR3 bases: TGTGCCAGCAGTGATCCAGGTTCTACGCAGTATTTT. Residues: CASSDPGSTQYF.

This clone came up once. V usage is TRBV6-5 and J usage is TRBJ2-7; 8 positions match TRBD1. The J segment lost 3 bases and the V segment lost 6 bases, leaving 10 bases of the junction unmatched. The CDR3 length is 15 residues. Per the germline V gene, CDR1 is MNHEY and CDR2 is SVGAGI. The CDR3 nucleotides read TGTGCCAGCAGGTCGACCGGGACAGGAGTCTACGAGCAGTACTTC. It specifies CASRSTGTGVYEQYF.

The CDR3 loop reads CASSRPWGEAFF. DNA of the CDR3: TGTGCCAGCAGTCGTCCCTGGGGTGAAGCTTTCTTT. V is TRBV27 and J is TRBJ1-1; no firm D call. Germline V gives CDR1 MNHEY, CDR2 SMNVEV (reference sequence). V shed 5 bases and J shed 7 bases, with 11 bases lying between them. The CDR3 contains 12 residues.

This chain links TRBV6-4 with TRBJ1-1; no clear D. The CDR3 is made up of 16 amino acids. The germline V gene has CDR1 MRHNA and CDR2 SNTAGT. Trimming removed 6 bases from V and 0 bases from J, with 17 bases in between. The CDR3 DNA reads as TGTGCCAGCAGGGGAGGACTGGACGGGGTGAACACTGAAGCTTTCTTT. As protein: CASRGGLDGVNTEAFF.

The rearrangement joins TRBV7-2 to TRBJ1-1; D uncertain. The V gene's germline CDR1 is SGHTA and CDR2 FQGNSA. V was clipped by 2 bases and J by 11 bases, with 18 bases between them. The CDR3 contains 14 residues. CDR3 amino acids: CASSLWGVGSRAFF. The CDR3 region has the DNA TGTGCCAGCAGCTTATGGGGTGTCGGGAGTAGGGCTTTCTTT.

The CDR3: CASSANPRGTSAFYNEQFF. Written as DNA, the CDR3 is TGTGCCAGCAGCGCAAACCCGAGGGGGACTAGCGCATTCTACAATGAGCAGTTCTTC. The gene calls are TRBV9 and TRBJ2-1; 10 bases line up with TRBD2. With V trimmed by 3 bases and J by 3 bases, 15 bases remained unmatched. CDR3 length equals 19 residues. Germline CDR1 and CDR2: SGDLS and YYNGEE. Full variable domain (outside the CDR3, taken from reference TRBV9 and TRBJ2-1): DSGVTQTPKHLITATGQRVTLRCSPRSGDLSVYWYQQSLDQGLQFLIQYYNGEERAKGNILERFSAQQFPDLHSELNLSSLELGDSALYFCASSANPRGTSAFYNEQFFGPGTRLTVL.

Of note for this clone: In the same sample, other DNA sequences code for this CDR3. This chain links TRBV28 with TRBJ1-2, with 8 bases matching TRBD1. Unmatched junction bases numbered 8, after V lost 3 bases and J lost 8 bases. Germline CDR1 is MDHEN and CDR2 is SYDVKM. This CDR3 contains 14 residues. The CDR3: CASSLVGQGAGYTF. As DNA, the CDR3 is TGTGCCAGCAGTTTGGTAGGTCAGGGGGCCGGCTACACCTTC.

The V gene is TRBV5-1, the J gene TRBJ1-6, with D perhaps matching TRBD1 (6 bases). Germline CDR1 is SGHRS and CDR2 is YFSETQ. This CDR3 spans 14 amino acids. V was trimmed by 5 bases and J by 5 bases, leaving 11 bases between them. The CDR3 is CASSEQGDNSPLHF. CDR3 nucleotides: TGCGCCAGCAGTGAACAGGGAGATAATTCACCCCTCCACTTT.

The V call is TRBV7-3, the J call TRBJ1-2; 7 bases map to TRBD1. Per the germline V gene, CDR1 is SGHTA and CDR2 is FQGTGA. CDR3 length: 15 residues. V lost 5 bases to trimming and J lost 5 bases; unmatched junction nucleotides: 11. The CDR3 bases are TGTGCCAGCAGCCCAACCGGACAGGTTGGGTATGGCTACACCTTC. Translating gives CASSPTGQVGYGYTF.

To note about this clone: Other DNA variants within this sample encode the same CDR3. The chain carries TRBV5-6 and TRBJ2-2; D gene ambiguous. The CDR3 has 13 amino acids. In germline, CDR1 is SGHDT, CDR2 YYEEEE. Trimming left V 0 bases short and J 8 bases short, with 8 bases between. CDR3 protein: CASSLGFTGELFF. The CDR3 DNA follows: TGTGCCAGCAGCTTGGGTTTTACAGGGGAGCTGTTTTTT.

The gene calls are TRBV5-6 and TRBJ2-7, with D perhaps TRBD1 or TRBD2 (5 bases each). Germline CDR1 is SGHDT and CDR2 is YYEEEE. V was cut by 4 bases and J by 4 bases, with 15 bases left in between. This CDR3 region has 14 residues. Written as DNA, the CDR3 is TGTGCCAGCAGCCCGCGAGGCTGGGGGTACGAGCAGTACTTC. This codes for CASSPRGWGYEQYF.

A remark on this clone: The junction shows a germline mismatch at one end, possibly a read error. The V call is TRBV2, the J call TRBJ1-2; perhaps TRBD1 as D (5 bases). CDR3 length: 15 amino acids. Germline assignment: CDR1 SNHLY and CDR2 FYNNEI. The CDR3 sequence is CASREGHLGGYGYTF. CDR3 sequence (DNA): TGTGCCAGCAGGGAAGGACACCTTGGTGGCTATGGCTACACCTTC.

J is TRBJ2-5 and V is TRBV18; D ambiguous. Germline V gives CDR1 KGHSH, CDR2 LQKENI. The CDR3 sequence is 14 residues long. Trimming left V 3 bases short and J 4 bases short, with 12 bases between. In DNA, the CDR3 is TGTGCCAGCTCACCTCTGTTAGGCCGAGAGACCCAGTACTTC. Amino acids: CASSPLLGRETQYF. The whole variable domain, filled in from reference TRBV18 and TRBJ2-5, reads NAGVMQNPRHLVRRRGQEARLRCSPMKGHSHVYWYRQLPEEGLKFMVYLQKENIIDESGMPKERFSAEFPKEGPSILRIQQVVRGDSAAYFCASSPLLGRETQYFGPGTRLLVL.

This clone was seen a single time. The V call is TRBV28, the J call TRBJ2-7; a weak D match, TRBD2 (5 bases). Deletions cut 6 bases from V and 1 base from J, with 10 bases between. The CDR3 is 13 amino acids. The germline V gene has CDR1 MDHEN and CDR2 SYDVKM. CDR3 sequence: CASSVGRSYEQYF. The CDR3 coding sequence is TGTGCCAGCAGCGTGGGGAGATCCTACGAGCAGTACTTC.

In regard to this clone: Other DNA sequences in this sample translate to the same CDR3. The chain employs TRBV5-1 and TRBJ2-1; TRBD2 agrees at 8 bases. Germline loops: CDR1 SGHRS, CDR2 YFSETQ. The J segment lost 5 bases and the V segment lost 0 bases, leaving 4 bases of the junction unmatched. The CDR3 runs 15 residues. In DNA form, the CDR3 reads TGCGCCAGCAGCTTGGGGCTAGCGGGCAACAATGAGCAGTTCTTC. Residues: CASSLGLAGNNEQFF.

J is TRBJ1-1 and V is TRBV29-1; D remains unclear. This CDR3 contains 12 residues. Germline V lookup: CDR1 SQVTM, CDR2 ANQGSEA. V was shortened by 1 base and J by 11 bases, with 14 bases between the two germline ends. Here the CDR3 DNA reads TGCAGCGTTGAAGGGTGGACTCTGGGGGCTTTCTTT. Protein product: CSVEGWTLGAFF.

This rearrangement joins TRBV29-1 to TRBJ2-7, with a tentative D call TRBD1 (6 bases). In germline, CDR1 is SQVTM, CDR2 ANQGSEA. CDR3 length: 13 amino acids. V lost 5 bases and J 4 bases, leaving 15 bases between the germline ends. CDR3 in amino acids: CSVMGAADYEQYF. CDR3 coding DNA: TGCAGCGTTATGGGGGCGGCAGATTACGAGCAGTACTTC.

The chain carries TRBV2 and TRBJ1-1; TRBD1 is a possible D gene (5 bases). This CDR3 comprises 14 residues. V was pared by 8 bases and J by 5 bases, with 18 bases between. Germline V lookup: CDR1 SNHLY, CDR2 FYNNEI. This CDR3 is CASGGTTLGTEAFF. In DNA, the CDR3 is TGTGCCAGCGGTGGGACCACACTGGGGACTGAAGCTTTCTTT.

This chain connects TRBV28 to TRBJ1-4; 7 bases agree with TRBD1. The CDR3 runs to 12 residues. Germline loops: CDR1 MDHEN, CDR2 SYDVKM. CDR3 coding DNA: TGTCCTCATCCGACAGGGCCAGACGGACTGTTTTTT. Protein product: CPHPTGPDGLFF.

This chain connects TRBV5-1 to TRBJ2-2; D gene uncertain. Germline V gives CDR1 SGHRS, CDR2 YFSETQ. The CDR3 sequence is 15 residues long. Trimming removed 2 bases from V and 7 bases from J, with 15 bases in between. The CDR3 nucleotides read TGCGCCAGCAGCTTTCCGGAGTATGAACTCGGGGAGCTGTTTTTT. This codes for CASSFPEYELGELFF. Together with reference TRBV5-1 and TRBJ2-2, the CDR3 gives the full variable domain: KAGVTQTPRYLIKTRGQQVTLSCSPISGHRSVSWYQQTPGQGLQFLFEYFSETQRNKGNFPGRFSGRQFSNSRSEMNVSTLELGDSALYLCASSFPEYELGELFFGEGSRLTVL.

The genes are TRBV9 and TRBJ2-1; perhaps D is TRBD1 or TRBD2 (5 bases each). Germline V gene lookup returns CDR1 SGDLS and CDR2 YYNGEE. V lost 4 bases, J lost 2 bases, and 13 bases lay in between. The CDR3 covers 15 residues. The CDR3 bases are TGTGCCAGCAGCCCGTTCAGGGAGCCCTACAATGAGCAGTTCTTC. Translating gives CASSPFREPYNEQFF.

The chain links TRBV6-6 to TRBJ2-7, with a tentative D call TRBD2 (6 bases). Germline V CDR1 and CDR2: MNHNY, SVGAGI (reference sequence). This CDR3 contains 15 residues. Trimming shortened V by 0 bases and J by 1 base, and 10 bases separated the two germline ends. The CDR3 is CASSYSRGGSYEQYF. The CDR3 region has the DNA TGTGCCAGCAGTTACTCGCGGGGTGGGTCCTACGAGCAGTACTTC.

This chain connects TRBV27 to TRBJ1-6; D gene ambiguous. The CDR3 covers 14 residues. The germline V gene encodes CDR1 MNHEY and CDR2 SMNVEV (reference sequence). The germline V and J ends were trimmed by 3 bases and 10 bases, with 13 bases remaining between them. The CDR3 sequence: CASSFDPTASPLHF. The DNA of the CDR3 is TGTGCCAGCAGTTTCGACCCCACGGCGTCACCCCTCCACTTT.

This chain connects TRBV11-3 to TRBJ2-5; maybe TRBD2 (5 bases). Germline loops: CDR1 SGHNT, CDR2 YENEEA. The CDR3 extends over 17 amino acids. V was pared by 6 bases and J by 3 bases, with 23 bases between. Written as DNA, the CDR3 is TGTGCCAGCAGTTGGGAAACCGGAACGGGGAGAGAAGAGACCCAGTACTTC. Its protein product is CASSWETGTGREETQYF.

Concerning this clone itself: This same CDR3 is encoded by further DNA sequences in the sample. The chain carries TRBV5-1 and TRBJ2-5; D call uncertain. The CDR3 spans 13 residues. V shed 0 bases and J shed 5 bases, with 8 bases lying between them. Germline V gives CDR1 SGHRS, CDR2 YFSETQ. The CDR3 here is CASSLGVGETQYF. DNA for the CDR3: TGCGCCAGCAGCTTGGGGGTGGGTGAGACCCAGTACTTC.

This chain uses TRBV7-2 with TRBJ1-1; D not resolved. V was clipped by 0 bases and J by 4 bases, with 12 bases between them. Germline V gene lookup returns CDR1 SGHTA and CDR2 FQGNSA. This CDR3 has 15 amino acids. CDR3 in DNA: TGTGCCAGCAGCTTAGCGCCCACCGGCGGCACTGAAGCTTTCTTT. Protein sequence: CASSLAPTGGTEAFF.